This is a list of T cell receptor beta chains from one sample in a study of Ad26.COV2.S vaccination and SARS-CoV-2 variants. TCRdb's table, derived via immunoSEQ multiplex PCR, lists solely in-frame clones and lacks some. Of around 300,000 clones in the sample, roughly 90% were seen once. Material: peripheral blood, obtained in a trial of Ad26.COV2.S vaccine versus placebo. Every receptor here comes from a person aged 18-60 years who received the Ad26.COV2.S COVID-19 vaccine or a placebo. Each CDR3 is given with its conserved first and last residue. D genes are given only for firm matches. Expanded clones get a size class; other rows say once, few or many, or leave the size out.

D: NA
V: TRBV7-8
size: once
J: TRBJ2-5
CDR3: CASSLEQRKTQYF
DNA: TGTGCCAGCAGCTTAGAGCAGAGGAAGACCCAGTACTTC

D: NA
V: TRBV4-1
size: NA
J: TRBJ2-1
CDR3: CASSPSNNEQFF
DNA: TGCGCCAGCAGCCCCTCTAATAATGAGCAGTTCTTC

D: NA
V: TRBV4-2
size: NA
J: TRBJ1-2
CDR3: CASSQDMSQKVYGYTF
DNA: TGTGCCAGCAGCCAAGATATGTCCCAAAAGGTCTATGGCTACACCTTC

D: NA
V: TRBV4-3
size: NA
J: TRBJ2-1
CDR3: CASSQDYAGNRHNEQFF
DNA: TGCGCCAGCAGCCAAGATTATGCAGGGAATCGCCACAATGAGCAGTTCTTC

D: TRBD1
V: TRBV3-1/TRBV3-2
size: NA
J: TRBJ2-1
CDR3: CASSQVQGAWNEQFF
DNA: TGTGCCAGCAGCCAAGTACAGGGGGCATGGAATGAGCAGTTCTTC

D: NA
V: TRBV5-1
size: NA
J: TRBJ2-7
CDR3: CASSLDRSEQYF
DNA: TGCGCCAGCAGCTTGGACCGGAGCGAGCAGTACTTC

D: NA
V: TRBV18
size: NA
J: TRBJ2-7
CDR3: CASSPSTYEQYF
DNA: TGTGCCAGCTCACCCTCGACCTACGAGCAGTACTTC

D: TRBD1
V: TRBV11-2
size: NA
J: TRBJ2-7
CDR3: CASSLSDRGLTAASHQQYF
DNA: TGTGCCAGCAGCTTATCGGACAGGGGCCTCACTGCGGCATCTCATCAGCAGTACTTC

D: TRBD2
V: TRBV19
size: NA
J: TRBJ2-1
CDR3: CASGSGGVLLNEQFF
DNA: TGTGCCAGTGGTAGCGGGGGGGTCCTATTAAATGAGCAGTTCTTC

D: NA
V: TRBV5-1
size: NA
J: TRBJ1-5
CDR3: CASSLYQVNQPQHF
DNA: TGCGCCAGCAGCTTGTACCAGGTCAATCAGCCCCAGCATTTT

D: TRBD2
V: TRBV5-1
size: NA
J: TRBJ2-7
CDR3: CASSLGAGDGGEQYF
DNA: TGCGCCAGCAGCTTGGGAGCGGGAGACGGGGGCGAGCAGTACTTC

D: NA
V: TRBV5-1
size: NA
J: TRBJ1-5
CDR3: CASSLEAAGERQPQHF
DNA: TGCGCCAGCAGCTTGGAAGCTGCGGGGGAGCGTCAGCCCCAGCATTTT